The present T cell receptor (beta chain) was sequenced within a study of blood T cell repertoires in COVID-19. Germline V gene sequence: CDR1 SGHVS, CDR2 FQNEAQ. After removal of 4 bases from V and 8 bases from J, the junction contained 6 bases not matched to a gene. The CDR3 loop spans 13 amino acids. Profiling relied on immunoSEQ multiplex PCR, and the TCRdb table lists in-frame clones only, not all of them. The sample includes hundreds of thousands of clones, 85% to 90% of them seen just once. Source material: PBMCs or T cells enriched from blood (not recorded which). The receptor was isolated from a man between 18 and 29 years old who had recovered from COVID-19. The rearrangement joins TRBV7-8 to TRBJ1-1; 8 nucleotides line up with TRBD1. For the CDR3, the DNA is TGTGCCAGCAGCTGGAGCTCAGGGGGCGAAGCTTTCTTT. Amino acid sequence: CASSWSSGGEAFF. Full variable domain (rest looked up from reference TRBV7-8 and TRBJ1-1): GAGVSQSPRYKVAKRGQDVALRCDPISGHVSLFWYQQALGQGPEFLTYFQNEAQLDKSGLPSDRFFAERPEGSVSTLKIQRTQQEDSAVYLCASSWSSGGEAFFGQGTRLTVV.